These 26 T cell receptor beta chains share one sample of origin, sequenced in a study of vaccination and CD4 T cells after COVID-19. An Oncomine TCR Beta short-read assay was used to sequence the DNA from cultured CD4+ T cells. TCRdb redid the calling of the PCR reads with MiXCR, one entry per CDR3 protein. The data contain approximately 7,200 distinct CDR3 sequences, 45% to 55% of them seen just once; the ten biggest clones take up about 24%. As to treatment: approximately 10-day PBMC culture with coronavirus spike peptide pools or control peptides (ViraFEST assay). Gathering of the CD4+ T cells, from the unexposed donor, took place before the COVID-19 pandemic (2011-2018). Their antigens remain unidentified. The sequencing sample was made of CD4+ T cells from blood, cultured in vitro. Receptors were obtained from a human donor in good health.

V gene TRBV28 combines with J gene TRBJ2-7, with D tentatively TRBD2 (5 bases). V was pared by 6 bases and J by 7 bases, with 16 bases between. This CDR3 region has 13 residues. CDR1 and CDR2 from the germline V gene are MDHEN and SYDVKM. The CDR3 bases are TGTGCCAGCAGACCCGACCTCGGGGAGGAGCAGTACTTC. Translation: CASRPDLGEEQYF.

The V call is TRBV20-1, the J call TRBJ2-7; TRBD2 matches 12 bases. Germline V CDR1 and CDR2: DFQATT, SNEGSKA (reference sequence). Losses at the gene ends were 3 bases for V and 4 bases for J; bases not matched to a gene: 10. The CDR3 has 16 residues. This CDR3 is CSASKTSGGTSYEQYF. For the CDR3, the DNA is TGCAGTGCTAGTAAGACTAGCGGGGGAACGTCTTACGAGCAGTACTTC.

The chain is built from TRBV20-1 and TRBJ1-2; TRBD1 matches at 11 bases. CDR3 length: 15 amino acids. V was pared by 3 bases and J by 0 bases, with 3 bases of the junction left unmatched. In germline, CDR1 is DFQATT, CDR2 SNEGSKA (reference sequence). As DNA, the CDR3 is TGCAGTGCTAGGGACAGGGGGCCCTCTAACTATGGCTACACCTTC. It is translated as CSARDRGPSNYGYTF.

This clonotype was detected only a few times. The rearrangement links TRBV19 to TRBJ1-2; weak D call: TRBD1 (5 bases). Trimming cost V 3 bases and J 8 bases, with 13 bases left between them. CDR1 and CDR2 (germline): LNHDA, SQIVND (reference sequence). CDR3 length equals 13 residues. The DNA of the CDR3 is TGTGCCAGTAGTATTCCAGGGCTCCTAGGCTACACCTTC. It translates to CASSIPGLLGYTF.

This chain joins TRBV5-4 and TRBJ2-7; tentative D call: TRBD2 (6 bases). Germline lookup yields CDR1 SGHNT and CDR2 YYREEE (reference sequence). The CDR3 has 15 amino acids. V was clipped by 4 bases and J by 5 bases, with 19 bases between them. CDR3 sequence reads: CASSPRGMDLHEQYF. CDR3 sequence (DNA): TGTGCCAGCAGCCCCCGGGGGATGGATCTCCACGAGCAGTACTTC. The full variable domain, completed using reference TRBV5-4 and TRBJ2-7, is ETGVTQSPTHLIKTRGQQVTLRCSSQSGHNTVSWYQQALGQGPQFIFQYYREEENGRGNFPPRFSGLQFPNYSSELNVNALELDDSALYLCASSPRGMDLHEQYFGPGTRLTVT.

There are a few counts of this clonotype. The CDR3 sequence: CASSGGSSAQHF. The CDR3 coding sequence is TGCGCCAGCAGCGGGGGATCGTCAGCCCAGCATTTT. The chain carries TRBV10-2 and TRBJ1-5, with D maybe TRBD1 (5 bases). The CDR3 has 12 amino acids. CDR1 and CDR2 (germline): WSHSY, SAAADI. V lost 6 bases, J lost 11 bases, and 14 bases lay in between.

V usage is TRBV5-1 and J usage is TRBJ2-7; TRBD1 is a possible D gene (6 bases). The CDR3 is made up of 14 amino acids. Germline-derived CDR1 and CDR2 are SGHRS and YFSETQ. V shed 4 bases and J shed 2 bases, with 13 bases lying between them. The CDR3 sequence is CASSPDRPPYEQYF. DNA of the CDR3: TGCGCCAGCAGCCCGGACAGACCTCCCTACGAGCAGTACTTC.

The chain carries TRBV5-1 and TRBJ2-5, with 7 positions matching TRBD1. With 4 bases clipped from V and 2 bases from J, the junction kept 5 bases outside the gene matches. The germline V gene encodes CDR1 SGHRS and CDR2 YFSETQ. The CDR3 loop spans 14 amino acids. This chain's CDR3 is CASSRRQGQETQYF. CDR3 DNA: TGCGCCAGCAGCCGTAGACAGGGACAAGAGACCCAGTACTTC.

The chain is built from TRBV7-2 and TRBJ2-3, with TRBD2 matching over 7 bases. This CDR3 is built from 16 residues. In germline, CDR1 is SGHTA, CDR2 FQGNSA. Trimming removed 2 bases from V and 0 bases from J; junction bases left unmatched: 5. The CDR3 protein is CASSLRSGTSTDTQYF. The CDR3 DNA reads TGTGCCAGCAGCTTAAGGAGCGGGACTAGCACAGATACGCAGTATTTT.

This clonotype appeared a few times. The J gene is TRBJ1-3, the V gene TRBV24-1; D unclear. Trimming left V 9 bases short and J 4 bases short, with 12 bases between. The CDR3 spans 13 residues. Per germline, CDR1 KGHDR and CDR2 SFDVKD. This chain's CDR3 is CATLTRSGNTIYF. For the CDR3, the DNA is TGTGCCACCCTAACGCGTTCAGGAAACACCATATATTTT.

The chain uses TRBV6-2 or TRBV6-3 and TRBJ2-5, with TRBD2 identical over 8 bases. In germline, CDR1 is MNHEY, CDR2 SVGEGT. Losses at the gene ends were 2 bases for V and 3 bases for J; bases not matched to a gene: 11. The CDR3 has 17 amino acids. This CDR3 reads CASSYNPGLVVEETQYF. CDR3 coding DNA: TGTGCCAGCAGTTACAACCCGGGACTAGTAGTCGAAGAGACCCAGTACTTC.

The J gene is TRBJ2-3, the V gene TRBV20-1, with a weak D call TRBD2 (6 bases). The V end lost 6 bases, the J end lost 8 bases, and 15 bases lay between the germline ends. This CDR3 contains 12 residues. Per germline, CDR1 DFQATT and CDR2 SNEGSKA (reference sequence). CDR3 nucleotide sequence: TGCAGTGCCACCTCTAGCGTTGGTACGCAGTATTTT. As protein: CSATSSVGTQYF.

This chain uses TRBV11-2 with TRBJ2-7, with D unclear. The CDR3 runs 12 residues. Germline CDR1 and CDR2: SGHAT and FQNNGV. V dropped 2 bases and J dropped 5 bases, with 7 bases sitting between them. CDR3 DNA: TGTGCCAGCAGCTTATCAGCCAACGAGCAGTACTTC. This sequence encodes CASSLSANEQYF. The variable domain in full, completed from reference TRBV11-2 and TRBJ2-7, reads EAGVAQSPRYKIIEKRQSVAFWCNPISGHATLYWYQQILGQGPKLLIQFQNNGVVDDSQLPKDRFSAERLKGVDSTLKIQPAKLEDSAVYLCASSLSANEQYFGPGTRLTVT.

This clonotype was detected a few times. The rearrangement joins TRBV7-2 to TRBJ1-2; D is possibly TRBD1 (6 bases). Germline V CDR1 and CDR2: SGHTA, FQGNSA. The CDR3 totals 15 residues. Trimming stripped 1 base from V and 8 bases from J, with 17 bases between. The CDR3 coding sequence is TGTGCCAGCAGCTTAGGCGGAGGGGGGACCCAAGGCTACACCTTC. Amino acids: CASSLGGGGTQGYTF.

The V call is TRBV12-3 or TRBV12-4, the J call TRBJ2-7, with 7 bases identical to TRBD1. J lost 2 bases, V lost 5 bases, and 9 bases had no gene match. CDR3 length: 15 amino acids. This CDR3 is CASSLNRGQAYEQYF. In DNA, the CDR3 is TGTGCCAGCAGTCTTAACAGGGGACAAGCCTACGAGCAGTACTTC.

J is TRBJ1-2 and V is TRBV18; 10 nucleotides line up with TRBD1. This CDR3 has 15 residues. CDR1 and CDR2 (germline): KGHSH, LQKENI. With 6 bases clipped from V and 3 bases from J, the junction kept 7 bases outside the gene matches. CDR3 bases: TGTGCCAGCTCGCAAACCGGGACAGGGGACTATGGCTACACCTTC. This translates into CASSQTGTGDYGYTF.

The genes are TRBV29-1 and TRBJ1-3; TRBD1 might be the D (5 bases). This CDR3 comprises 14 residues. Looked up from germline, CDR1 is SQVTM and CDR2 is ANQGSEA. Trimming pared 7 bases from V and 2 bases from J, leaving 15 bases between. CDR3 nucleotide sequence: TGCAGCGCCGGAACCGACAGAACTGGAAACACCATATATTTT. It specifies CSAGTDRTGNTIYF.

This chain connects TRBV2 to TRBJ2-7, with 7 nucleotides matching TRBD2. The V and J ends lost 3 bases and 2 bases, in that order; junction bases with no gene match: 10. The CDR3 has 16 amino acids. In germline, CDR1 is SNHLY, CDR2 FYNNEI. As DNA, the CDR3 is TGTGCCAGCAGTGAGGTCCCCGGACTAGATACCTACGAGCAGTACTTC. Translated: CASSEVPGLDTYEQYF.

The chain has TRBV25-1 and TRBJ1-6, with 9 bases lining up with TRBD1. J gave up 8 bases and V 11 bases, and 7 bases lay outside the gene matches. The CDR3 length is 13 residues. Germline values: CDR1 MGHDK, CDR2 SYGVNS. DNA for the CDR3: TGTGCCGGAGGGACAGGGTTGGATTCACCCCTCCACTTT. Its translation is CAGGTGLDSPLHF.

This clonotype was observed a handful of times. The chain links TRBV27 to TRBJ2-2; 8 nucleotides agree with TRBD2. V was clipped by 3 bases and J by 4 bases; unmatched bases: 7. The CDR3 has 16 amino acids. Looked up from germline, CDR1 is MNHEY and CDR2 is SMNVEV (reference sequence). Here the CDR3 DNA reads TGTGCCAGCAGTTTCCTCTTAGCGGGAAGCACCGGGGAGCTGTTTTTT. This gives the protein CASSFLLAGSTGELFF.

The CDR3 bases are TGCAGCGTTGCCTACGACAGGGCGCTACAGTACTTC. It codes for CSVAYDRALQYF. The chain is built from TRBV29-1 and TRBJ2-7; TRBD1 agrees at 7 bases. This CDR3 region has 12 residues. V shed 4 bases and J 10 bases; nucleotides not matched to a gene: 10. Germline CDR1 is SQVTM and CDR2 is ANQGSEA.

Written as DNA, the CDR3 is TGTGCCAGCAGTTACTCGGGACAGGTCCGCACTGAAGCTTTCTTT. Its translation: CASSYSGQVRTEAFF. The genes are TRBV6-5 and TRBJ1-1, with 8 positions matching TRBD1. The CDR3 has 15 amino acids. The germline V gene has CDR1 MNHEY and CDR2 SVGAGI. V lost 0 bases to trimming and J lost 4 bases; unmatched junction nucleotides: 4.

The chain uses TRBV5-4 and TRBJ2-7, with TRBD2 as a possible D gene (7 bases). The V gene lost 4 bases and the J gene lost 5 bases, with 25 bases spanning the gap. Germline CDR1 reads SGHNT; CDR2 reads YYREEE (reference sequence). This CDR3 contains 17 residues. CDR3 amino acids: CASSRRGGMLSRNEQYF. The CDR3 nucleotides are TGTGCCAGCAGCAGAAGGGGGGGGATGCTGTCGAGAAACGAGCAGTACTTC.

The rearrangement joins TRBV27 to TRBJ2-7; 10 bases align to TRBD1. The CDR3 has 15 amino acids. Germline V gene lookup returns CDR1 MNHEY and CDR2 SMNVEV (reference sequence). V lost 5 bases to trimming and J lost 1 base; unmatched junction nucleotides: 5. CDR3 sequence reads: CASSPGQGKSYEQYF. The CDR3, as DNA: TGTGCCAGCAGTCCGGGACAGGGGAAATCCTACGAGCAGTACTTC.

This chain links TRBV20-1 with TRBJ2-7; unclear D gene. Germline V CDR1 and CDR2: DFQATT, SNEGSKA (reference sequence). V lost 0 bases to trimming and J lost 7 bases, with 19 bases between them. This CDR3 comprises 15 residues. The CDR3: CSAREKRSVMGEQYF. The CDR3 coding sequence is TGCAGTGCTAGAGAGAAGCGTTCTGTGATGGGGGAGCAGTACTTC.

The rearrangement uses TRBV2 and TRBJ1-2, with no clear D. CDR1 is SNHLY and CDR2 is FYNNEI in the germline V gene. V was trimmed by 3 bases and J by 6 bases, leaving 5 bases between them. CDR3 length equals 11 residues. For the CDR3, the DNA is TGTGCCAGCAGTGAGTGGAATGGCTACACCTTC. This sequence encodes CASSEWNGYTF.